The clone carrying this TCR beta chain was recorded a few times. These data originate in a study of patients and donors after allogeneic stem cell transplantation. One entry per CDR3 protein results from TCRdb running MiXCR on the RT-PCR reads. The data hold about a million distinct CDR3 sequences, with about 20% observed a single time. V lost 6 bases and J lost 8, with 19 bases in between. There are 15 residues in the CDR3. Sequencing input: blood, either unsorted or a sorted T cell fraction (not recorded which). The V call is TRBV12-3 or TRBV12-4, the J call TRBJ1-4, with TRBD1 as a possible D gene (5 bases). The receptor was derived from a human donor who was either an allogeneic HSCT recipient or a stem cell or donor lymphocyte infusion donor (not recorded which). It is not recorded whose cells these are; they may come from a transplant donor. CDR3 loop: CASSRPGQGVEKLFF. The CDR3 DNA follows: TGTGCCAGCAGCAGACCGGGTCAAGGGGTCGAAAAACTGTTTTTT.